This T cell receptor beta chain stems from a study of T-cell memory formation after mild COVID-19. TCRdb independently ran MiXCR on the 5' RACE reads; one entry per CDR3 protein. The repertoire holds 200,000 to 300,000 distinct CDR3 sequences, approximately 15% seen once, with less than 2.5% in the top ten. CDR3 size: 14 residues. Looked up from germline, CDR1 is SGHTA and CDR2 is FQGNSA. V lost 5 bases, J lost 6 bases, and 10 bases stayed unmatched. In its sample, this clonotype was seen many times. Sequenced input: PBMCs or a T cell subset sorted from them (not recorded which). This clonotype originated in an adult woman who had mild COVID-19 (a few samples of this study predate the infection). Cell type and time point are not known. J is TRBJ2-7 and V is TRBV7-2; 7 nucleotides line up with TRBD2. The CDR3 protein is CASSKSSTSLEQYF. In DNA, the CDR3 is TGTGCCAGCAGCAAAAGTTCGACTAGCCTCGAGCAGTACTTC.